The sequence of this TCR beta chain was determined in a study of Graves' ophthalmopathy and Graves' hyperthyroidism. Other autoimmune diseases, uncontrolled infections, pregnancy or lactation led to the exclusion of patients. General study findings and limits: In predicting ophthalmopathy progression, the model reached approximately 70% sensitivity and 72% to 80% specificity. Detected in blood as well were most expanded thyroid clonotypes with frequency above 0.001.

The table lists this clonotype with many counts. Antigen unknown. V shed 0 bases and J shed 3 bases, with 20 bases lying between them. Germline loops: CDR1 GTSNPN, CDR2 SVGIG (reference sequence). This CDR3 comprises 17 residues. Amplification targeted the TCR beta CDR3 regions, with RNA transcripts as the source material. First-round RT-PCR used HTBI primers; second-round multiplex PCR followed. TCRdb ran MiXCR on the multiplex PCR reads and lists one entry per CDR3 protein. The table includes roughly 500,000 distinct CDR3 sequences, roughly 14% detected once. Sequenced material: blood. This clonotype originated in a woman in her thirties with Graves' ophthalmopathy. The V and J genes are TRBV30 and TRBJ1-1; D possibly corresponds to TRBD1 (5 bases). The DNA of the CDR3 is TGTGCCTGGAGTGTAGGGCCCGAGGGGATTGGGTACACTGAAGCTTTCTTT. It translates to CAWSVGPEGIGYTEAFF.